This record covers a single T cell receptor beta chain. Repertoires were generated with immunoSEQ multiplex PCR, while TCRdb's copy carries only in-frame clones and drops some. Of tens of thousands of clones in the sample, roughly 90% were seen once. This specimen comes from a study of T cells after somatic rescue of genetic block. Germline assignment: CDR1 GTSNPN and CDR2 SVGIG (reference sequence). There are 14 residues in the CDR3. Trimming took 0 bases from V and 3 from J; bases not matched to a gene: 5. V and J are TRBV30 and TRBJ2-7, with 7 bases fitting TRBD1. The sequenced material came from peripheral blood mononuclear cells (PBMCs). The receptor comes from a man between 40 and 49 years old. The CDR3 DNA reads TGTGCCTGGAGTGTACCGGGACAGCTCTACGAGCAGTACTTC. It encodes CAWSVPGQLYEQYF.